This T cell receptor beta chain stems from a study of glioma-infiltrating T cells after dendritic cell vaccination. Turning to the study itself: Between the early 2000s and the early 2010s, patients got autologous tumor lysate-pulsed dendritic cell vaccines. Study-wide findings and caveats: Higher TCR clonality did not directly relate to longer survival.

Amplification used 60 V beta primers and 13 J beta primers. Only in-frame clones appear in the TCRdb table, and some are missing; sequencing was by immunoSEQ multiplex PCR. The top ten clones hold around 2.3% of a sample with about 73,000 clones, almost 85% of them seen once. The junction had 5 bases not matched to a gene; V was cut back by 6 bases and J by 7 bases. The germline V gene has CDR1 MNHNS and CDR2 SASEGT. The CDR3 spans 14 residues. For this clone: Antigen: not known. At the DNA level, this CDR3 is encoded by other sequences in the same sample as well.

This rearrangement joins TRBV6-1 to TRBJ2-1, with TRBD2 identical over 11 bases. Material: blood, obtained before dendritic cell vaccination. The clonotype originates from a human donor with glioblastoma. The CDR3 DNA follows: TGTGCCAGCAGCCGACTAGCGGGGTGGAATGAGCAGTTCTTC. Translating gives CASSRLAGWNEQFF.